These 3 T cell receptor beta chains came from one sample sequenced in a study of blood T cell repertoires in COVID-19 (dated by TCRdb to 2020 to 2021). The library was made by the immunoSEQ multiplex PCR assay. Imported from immuneACCESS, the table was reduced by TCRdb to in-frame sequences with V and J called. These copies leave out some clones; in studies compared against another copy, an unresolved V gene accounts for under half, and the cause of the remainder is not known. Present in this sample are 160,000 or so clones, 70% to 90% of which were seen just once. Clones ranked in the top ten supply roughly 5.4% of the sample. Sequenced material: peripheral blood. These receptors all stem from a woman aged 45-60 years with COVID-19, enrolled during active disease.

J is TRBJ1-5 and V is TRBV19; D is perhaps TRBD1 (6 bases). This CDR3 has 13 residues. From germline, CDR1 is LNHDA and CDR2 SQIVND (reference sequence). Trimming stripped 10 bases from V and 0 bases from J, with 10 bases between. CDR3 coding DNA: TGTGCCACCGGGACATATAGCAATCAGCCCCAGCATTTT. As protein: CATGTYSNQPQHF.

This clone occurred once. The chain uses TRBV9 and TRBJ2-5, with D tentatively TRBD2 (6 bases). V was shortened by 0 bases and J by 2 bases, with 17 bases between the two germline ends. Germline lookup yields CDR1 SGDLS and CDR2 YYNGEE. This CDR3 spans 17 amino acids. The CDR3: CASSVGATRAGQETQYF. CDR3 bases: TGTGCCAGCAGCGTAGGGGCGACCCGGGCGGGGCAAGAGACCCAGTACTTC.

This chain links TRBV4-1 with TRBJ1-5; D may be TRBD1 (5 bases). The germline gives CDR1 MGHRA, CDR2 YSYEKL. The CDR3 consists of 17 residues. Trimming pared 1 base from V and 7 bases from J, leaving 20 bases between. CDR3 region: CASSQVVQGFGGQPQHF. The DNA for the CDR3 is TGCGCCAGCAGCCAAGTGGTGCAGGGTTTTGGAGGGCAGCCCCAGCATTTT.